This T cell receptor (beta chain) was recovered during a study of cytomegalovirus exposure and HLA in healthy donors. Study-wide background: Of some 360 genotyped donors, roughly 80% clustered with self-reported Caucasian donors.

Study-wide results and limits: The authors excluded some V segments, including TRBV6-2 and TRBV6-3, as indistinguishable. Later examination showed HLA-associated TCR beta chains had greater clonal expansion than equally common others.

The PCR used 60 Vbeta and 13 Jbeta primers. Only in-frame clones appear in the TCRdb table, and some are missing; sequencing was by immunoSEQ multiplex PCR. The sample carries around 25,000 clones, about four fifths recorded once. Worth noting for this clone: Its target is not known.

CDR3 length equals 16 residues. V lost 4 bases, J lost 6 bases, and 15 bases stayed unmatched. Germline-derived CDR1 and CDR2 are SEHNR and FQNEAQ (reference sequence). V usage is TRBV7-9 and J usage is TRBJ2-7; the match to TRBD1 covers 7 bases. The source of this sequence is a male donor in good health and CMV-seronegative. Sequencing was performed on PBMCs. In DNA, the CDR3 is TGTGCCAGCAGCTCGGACAGGACACGCTACTCTAGCGAGCAGTACTTC. Protein product: CASSSDRTRYSSEQYF.